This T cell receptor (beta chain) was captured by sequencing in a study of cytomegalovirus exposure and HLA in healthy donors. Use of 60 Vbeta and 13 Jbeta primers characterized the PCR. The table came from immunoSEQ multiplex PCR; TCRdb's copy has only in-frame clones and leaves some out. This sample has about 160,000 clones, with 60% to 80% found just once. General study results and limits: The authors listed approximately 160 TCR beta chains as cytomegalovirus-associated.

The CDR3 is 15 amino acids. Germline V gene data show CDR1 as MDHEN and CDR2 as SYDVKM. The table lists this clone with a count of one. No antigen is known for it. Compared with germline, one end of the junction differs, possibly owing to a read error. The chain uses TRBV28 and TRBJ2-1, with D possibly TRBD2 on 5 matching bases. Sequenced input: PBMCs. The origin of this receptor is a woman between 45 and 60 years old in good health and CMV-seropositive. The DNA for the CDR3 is TGTGCCAGCAGCGAGGCAACGATTGGGCCCCGGGGTTGGGTCTTC. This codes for CASSEATIGPRGWVF.